Shown below are 3 T cell receptor beta chains from a single sample sequenced in a study of blood T cell repertoires in COVID-19. Libraries were prepared by immunoSEQ multiplex PCR; TCRdb keeps only in-frame clonotypes and omits some of them. This sample has approximately 210,000 clones, with 80% to 90% found just once. The sequenced sample consisted of peripheral blood. These receptors all stem from a woman aged 50 to 60 with active or convalescent COVID-19.

The V and J genes are TRBV18 and TRBJ2-1, with 14 bases lining up with TRBD2. The CDR3 length is 17 residues. Germline trimming cut 4 bases from V and 5 bases from J; bases unmatched to any gene: 7. The V gene's germline CDR1 is KGHSH and CDR2 LQKENI. CDR3 nucleotides: TGTGCCAGCTCACTCCACCGACTAGCGGGAGGGAACAATGAGCAGTTCTTC. As protein: CASSLHRLAGGNNEQFF.

The chain carries TRBV27 and TRBJ1-1; tentatively, D is TRBD1 (6 bases). The CDR3 consists of 15 residues. Germline V gene sequence: CDR1 MNHEY, CDR2 SMNVEV (reference sequence). Between the trimmed V and J ends, which lost 5 bases and 8 bases, there was a span of 21 bases. CDR3 sequence (DNA): TGTGCCAGCAGTACCCGGGGGGGGCGGATGGGCGAAGCTTTCTTT. Protein sequence: CASSTRGGRMGEAFF.

This clone was picked up one time. The V gene is TRBV2, the J gene TRBJ1-2; TRBD1 matches at 9 bases. The CDR3 consists of 16 residues. V was clipped by 6 bases and J by 0 bases; unmatched bases: 8. CDR1 and CDR2 from the germline V gene are SNHLY and FYNNEI. CDR3 amino acids: CASRQTGTGTNYGYTF. The DNA of the CDR3 is TGTGCCAGCAGGCAAACCGGGACAGGGACTAACTATGGCTACACCTTC.